This TCR beta chain was observed in a study of shared clonotypes between healthy human individuals. Study-level background: Three CD4 naive, three CD4 memory, two CD8 naive and one CD8 memory plate were used per donor.

CDR1 and CDR2 (germline): ENHRY, SYGVKD. The length of the CDR3 is 17 residues. V was trimmed by 0 bases and J by 4 bases, leaving 19 bases between them. Clones were sequenced by immunoSEQ multiplex PCR, and TCRdb holds only the in-frame ones, with some missing. Among about 230,000 clones, about 65% were seen once, and the ten largest hold over 8.5%. This clone appeared many times. The source is a man younger than 40 in good health. J is TRBJ2-7 and V is TRBV10-3, with D tentatively TRBD1 (6 bases). Sequenced input: memory CD4+ T cells sorted from blood. Subset given: CD45RA-negative fraction. Here the CDR3 DNA reads TGTGCCATCAGTGAGTCGAGGCAGGGACAAGGATCTTACGAGCAGTACTTC. Its translation is CAISESRQGQGSYEQYF.